Below, 11 T cell receptor beta chains from the same sample are listed, as sequenced in a study of shared clonotypes between healthy human individuals. Sequencing used immunoSEQ multiplex PCR; TCRdb keeps in-frame clones, though not all of them. This sample has roughly 2.5 million clones, with around nine tenths found just once. Material: naive CD4+ T cells sorted from blood. Subset defined: CD45RA+ positively selected. The receptors were sampled from a man aged 18-30 years in good health.

Points on this clone: The same CDR3 can be traced to other DNA sequences in this sample. The chain couples TRBV5-1 to TRBJ1-2, with D uncertain. The CDR3 extends over 13 amino acids. The germline V and J ends were trimmed by 0 bases and 3 bases, with 6 bases remaining between them. The V gene's germline CDR1 is SGHRS and CDR2 YFSETQ. CDR3 DNA: TGCGCCAGCAGCTTGGGGACGGACTATGGCTACACCTTC. It encodes CASSLGTDYGYTF.

V gene TRBV28 combines with J gene TRBJ2-3; D possibly corresponds to TRBD1 (6 bases). This CDR3 is 14 amino acids long. Germline CDR1 MDHEN, CDR2 SYDVKM. The V gene lost 6 bases and the J gene lost 1 base, with 11 bases spanning the gap. The DNA of the CDR3 is TGTGCCAGCAGCCAGGGGTCTGGCACAGATACGCAGTATTTT. Amino acids: CASSQGSGTDTQYF.

The chain carries TRBV7-2 and TRBJ2-7; TRBD1 matches 10 bases. Trimming took 4 bases from V and 6 from J; bases not matched to a gene: 9. The CDR3 length is 15 residues. Germline V gives CDR1 SGHTA, CDR2 FQGNSA. CDR3: CASSWTGGGHLEQYF. The CDR3 bases are TGTGCCAGCAGCTGGACAGGGGGAGGCCACCTCGAGCAGTACTTC.

The rearrangement uses TRBV6-1 and TRBJ2-6, with 8 bases lining up with TRBD1. The V segment lost 4 bases and the J segment 2 bases; nucleotides outside the gene matches: 4. CDR1 and CDR2 from the germline V gene are MNHNS and SASEGT. CDR3 length equals 16 residues. The CDR3 loop reads CASSVPGGTGANVLTF. DNA for the CDR3: TGTGCCAGCAGTGTACCAGGGGGCACTGGGGCCAACGTCCTGACTTTC.

The rearrangement joins TRBV5-1 to TRBJ2-1; TRBD2 is a possible D gene (7 bases). Trimming pared 4 bases from V and 4 bases from J, leaving 12 bases between. Germline V gene data show CDR1 as SGHRS and CDR2 as YFSETQ. The CDR3 loop spans 14 amino acids. The CDR3 bases are TGCGCCAGCAGCGGGGGGGCGGAATACAATGAGCAGTTCTTC. Encoded protein: CASSGGAEYNEQFF.

Comments on this clone: This same CDR3 is encoded by further DNA sequences in the sample. The chain uses TRBV5-1 and TRBJ2-1; the match to TRBD1 covers 7 bases. The V and J ends lost 2 bases and 4 bases, in that order; junction bases with no gene match: 3. Germline values: CDR1 SGHRS, CDR2 YFSETQ. The CDR3 sequence is 14 residues long. The CDR3 reads CASSLGTEYNEQFF. The CDR3 DNA reads as TGCGCCAGCAGCTTAGGGACAGAGTACAATGAGCAGTTCTTC.

CDR3 nucleotides: TGTGCCAGCAGCACGAAGACTAGCGGGGTTAGCTCCTACAATGAGCAGTTCTTC. Translation: CASSTKTSGVSSYNEQFF. This rearrangement joins TRBV7-3 to TRBJ2-1; 11 positions agree with TRBD2. Per germline, CDR1 SGHTA and CDR2 FQGTGA. J gave up 0 bases and V 5 bases, and 9 bases lay outside the gene matches. The CDR3 extends over 18 amino acids.

The chain links TRBV10-3 to TRBJ2-7; 10 bases are shared with TRBD2. V was clipped by 4 bases and J by 2 bases; unmatched bases: 5. Germline CDR1 is ENHRY and CDR2 is SYGVKD. The CDR3 is 15 residues long. The CDR3 reads CAISGGTSVAYEQYF. CDR3 DNA sequence: TGTGCCATCAGTGGGGGGACTAGCGTCGCCTACGAGCAGTACTTC.

To note about this clone: Within the sample, other DNA sequences also encode this same CDR3. The J gene is TRBJ1-1, the V gene TRBV7-8; D is unresolved. V gave up 1 base and J gave up 0 bases, with 9 bases separating them. The germline V gene has CDR1 SGHVS and CDR2 FQNEAQ. There are 15 residues in the CDR3. The CDR3 protein is CASSLVGGMNTEAFF. In DNA, the CDR3 is TGTGCCAGCAGCTTAGTTGGTGGAATGAACACTGAAGCTTTCTTT.

The genes are TRBV6-5 and TRBJ2-7; D is possibly TRBD1 (6 bases). This CDR3 has 13 residues. V was shortened by 5 bases and J by 2 bases, with 10 bases between the two germline ends. Germline V gene sequence: CDR1 MNHEY, CDR2 SVGAGI. The CDR3 sequence is CASSPQGPYEQYF. The CDR3 DNA is TGTGCCAGCAGTCCTCAGGGGCCCTACGAGCAGTACTTC.

The V call is TRBV6-1, the J call TRBJ1-5; TRBD1 matches at 8 bases. V trimming: 6 bases; J trimming: 2 bases; junction bases outside the gene matches: 6. The CDR3 is 15 amino acids. Germline CDR1 reads MNHNS; CDR2 reads SASEGT. CDR3 protein: CASSYRGAGNQPQHF. In nucleotides, the CDR3 is TGTGCCAGCAGCTACAGGGGGGCGGGCAATCAGCCCCAGCATTTT.